This T cell receptor (beta chain) was observed in a study of post-analysis software for immune sequencing data (dated by TCRdb to between 2014 and 2017). Context from the whole study: Disease courses on record covered relapsing-remitting, secondary progressive and progressive-relapsing multiple sclerosis, though some patients had no subtype annotation. The multiple sclerosis patient repertoires were compared with roughly twelve previously published healthy control repertoires from donors aged roughly 6 to 25 years. A subset of samples was prepared in parallel using single-end sample barcoding, then pooled and co-amplified after Illumina adapter ligation. Here is what the overall study found, with its caveats: The multiple sclerosis patient group was slightly younger than the control group. When samples were clustered directly using the F measure, samples prepared in the same batch co-clustered strongly, which prompted a batch-effect correction. Normalized Chao1 diversity was significantly lower in multiple sclerosis patients than controls, suggesting substantial peripheral T-cell clonal expansion. Patients showed significantly higher frequencies than controls for roughly five TRBV segments, among them TRBV5-6, TRBV5-1 and TRBV20-1.

To demonstrate the VDJtools post-analysis software, the study profiled TCR beta repertoires from the peripheral blood of 13 young patients with multiple sclerosis. The patients with multiple sclerosis were children and adolescents between about 6 and 17 years of age. Library preparation employed PCR. For sequencing, an Illumina HiSeq 2500 was employed. To reduce PCR and sequencing biases, unique molecular identifiers were incorporated into the TCR beta cDNA libraries. Some 500,000 cDNA molecules were obtained for every 1 to 10 million input T cells, so each molecule roughly corresponded to one T cell. Patient libraries were prepared and sequenced with the same protocol used for the earlier healthy control dataset. Within a given batch, samples were prepared together, multiplexed and sequenced on the same HiSeq lane. As for the original processing: MIGEC handled the raw barcoded reads, throwing out single-read molecular identifier groups before consensus assembly and CDR3 extraction. Clonotype tables were post-analysed with VDJtools, normalizing diversity by down-sampling all datasets to the smallest sample size. To correct batch-related cross-sample contamination, repertoire overlap clustering matched CDR3 amino acid sequences but not nucleotide sequences. The public sequencing data were trimmed at Q25 with fastp and processed into clonotypes with MiXCR by TCRdb, which kept only in-frame beta chains. All rows with the same CDR3 protein become a single entry with the most common DNA and genes. What appears here as the V and J calls and clone size reflects TCRdb's work, not the paper's. This sample comprises about 620,000 distinct CDR3 sequences, roughly two fifths of them detected only once. Roughly 1.8% of the sample rests with the top ten.

This clonotype was seen more than once but under ten times. The target of this receptor is not known. No per-base quality is available; no much larger clone lies one base away. V is pared back by 7 bases and J by 9 bases, with 27 bases lying between the germline termini. For CDR1 and CDR2, the germline V gene lists SQVTM and ANQGSEA. The CDR3 has 15 amino acids, counting the end cysteine and phenylalanine. The kept DNA is CDR3 alone, 45 bases in frame from the first base. The chain employs TRBV29-1 and TRBJ2-5; the best D guess is TRBD2, with 7 bases matching. The TCR originated in a girl under 18 with multiple sclerosis. The sequenced sample consisted of blood. The CDR3 region reads CSAESGGLPQWAQYF. The bases are TGCAGCGCCGAATCGGGGGGCCTTCCCCAATGGGCCCAGTACTTC.